Listed below are T cell receptor beta chains from one sample, sequenced in a study of cytomegalovirus exposure and HLA in healthy donors. Produced via immunoSEQ multiplex PCR; TCRdb's table is partial and in-frame only. The data contain 150,000 to 200,000 clones, roughly 77% of them singletons. Sequencing was done on a sample of PBMCs. The receptors were gathered from a woman aged 50 to 60 in good health and CMV-seronegative. Each CDR3 is given with its conserved first and last residue. D genes are given only for firm matches. For some rows the clone size is stated as once, few or many, or as a class when expanded; others skip it.

D gene	V gene	J gene	clone size	CDR3 DNA	CDR3 protein
TRBD1	TRBV5-6	TRBJ1-1	once	TGTGCCAGCAGCTTTTTGAGGGACAGAATGAACACTGAAGCTTTCTTT	CASSFLRDRMNTEAFF
NA	TRBV6-6	TRBJ2-7	once	TGTGCCAGCAGTGGGCCGGGACATCTACTCTCCTACGAGCAGTACTTC	CASSGPGHLLSYEQYF
NA	TRBV5-8	TRBJ1-5	NA	TGTGCCAGCAGCTTGTGGGGCTCGAGCAATCAGCCCCAGCATTTT	CASSLWGSSNQPQHF
NA	TRBV9	TRBJ1-6	NA	TGTGCCAGCAGCGTAGAACAGCGGGGCTCCTATAATTCACCCCTCCACTTT	CASSVEQRGSYNSPLHF
TRBD1	TRBV18	TRBJ1-1	NA	TGTGCCAGCTCATTGGTCGGACAGGGGGTGAACACTGAAGCTTTCTTT	CASSLVGQGVNTEAFF
TRBD1	TRBV7-3	TRBJ2-4	NA	TGTGCCAGCAGCACCACAGGGGGCTCAGGCATTCAGTACTTC	CASSTTGGSGIQYF
NA	TRBV4-3	TRBJ1-3	NA	TGCGCCAGCAGCCATACGGGCTCAGGGAGGAACACCATATATTTT	CASSHTGSGRNTIYF
NA	TRBV5-4	TRBJ1-5	few	TGTGCCAGCAGCCCGCAGGGTAGCAATCAGCCCCAGCATTTT	CASSPQGSNQPQHF
TRBD1	TRBV2	TRBJ2-2	NA	TGTGCCAGCAGCCGGGACAGCCAGCCCGCGGGTGTCACCGGGGAGCTGTTTTTT	CASSRDSQPAGVTGELFF
TRBD2	TRBV5-1	TRBJ2-2	NA	TGCGCCAGCAGCCCGGAAATCGGGAGGGCCAGGACCGGGGAGCTGTTTTTT	CASSPEIGRARTGELFF
TRBD2	TRBV5-1	TRBJ2-1	few	TGCGCCAGCAGCCGGACGGGGGGGGCCTACAATGAGCAGTTCTTC	CASSRTGGAYNEQFF
NA	TRBV27	TRBJ1-1	few	TGTGCCAGCAGTTTGGTGGGGGGTAGAGTTGAAGCTTTCTTT	CASSLVGGRVEAFF
TRBD1	TRBV7-3	TRBJ1-1	few	TGTGCCAGCAGCCTACAGGGGACGAACACTGAAGCTTTCTTT	CASSLQGTNTEAFF
TRBD1	TRBV6-5	TRBJ2-7	NA	TGTGCCAGCACTCACCCGGGACAGGGGTCGTCCGAGCAGTACTTC	CASTHPGQGSSEQYF
TRBD1	TRBV5-1	TRBJ2-7	NA	TGCGCCAGCAGCTTGGAGGGACAGGGCTACGAGCAGTACTTC	CASSLEGQGYEQYF
TRBD2	TRBV29-1	TRBJ2-1	NA	TGCAGCGTTGAGGGGGCGGGAGGCAATGAGCAGTTCTTC	CSVEGAGGNEQFF
TRBD1	TRBV7-6	TRBJ2-5	NA	TGTGCCAGCAGCTTCACTGGGGGACAGCAAGAGACCCAGTACTTC	CASSFTGGQQETQYF
NA	TRBV7-2	TRBJ1-2	NA	TGTGCCAGCAGCCTGGGTGGGCTATATGGCTACACCTTC	CASSLGGLYGYTF
TRBD2	TRBV11-2	TRBJ2-1	NA	TGTGCCAGCAGCTTAGAACTAGTAGCGGGGGGGATAAATGAGCAGTTCTTC	CASSLELVAGGINEQFF
NA	TRBV7-8	TRBJ2-1	NA	TGTGCCAGCAGCTTAGCGGGGCCCACAGCTGAGCAGTTCTTC	CASSLAGPTAEQFF
NA	TRBV9	TRBJ2-7	NA	TGTGCCAGCAGCGCTCTCATGGTCCCGGGTTTGCAGTACTTC	CASSALMVPGLQYF
NA	TRBV7-9	TRBJ1-1	few	TGTGCCAGCAGCTTAGGACTGGTGAACACTGAAGCTTTCTTT	CASSLGLVNTEAFF
TRBD2	TRBV6-5	TRBJ2-7	NA	TGTGCCAGCAGTGGGACTAGCTCCTACGAGCAGTACTTC	CASSGTSSYEQYF
NA	TRBV10-1	TRBJ1-6	NA	TGCGCCAGCAGTGAGCCTATTAGACAACCTAATTCACCCCTCCACTTT	CASSEPIRQPNSPLHF
NA	TRBV14	TRBJ1-1	NA	TGTGCCAGCAGACCGTACAGGGTGAAAAACACTGAAGCTTTCTTT	CASRPYRVKNTEAFF
NA	TRBV7-6	TRBJ2-1	NA	TGTGCCAGCAGGGGGGAGGGGGGAGGAGATGAGCAGTTCTTC	CASRGEGGGDEQFF
TRBD1	TRBV19	TRBJ2-2	few	TGTGCCAGTACCCCGGGACAGCCCCGCGGGGAGCTGTTTTTT	CASTPGQPRGELFF
TRBD1	TRBV25-1	TRBJ2-1	NA	TGTGCCAGCAGCGATTCCACAGGGGGCAATGAGCAGTTCTTC	CASSDSTGGNEQFF
NA	TRBV11-2	TRBJ1-3	NA	TGTGCCAGCACCCTTGGGGCCGGGGGTCCTGGAAACACCATATATTTT	CASTLGAGGPGNTIYF
TRBD1	TRBV6-5	TRBJ1-2	NA	TGTGCCAGCAGGTCGACAGGGATTTGGTATGGCTACACCTTC	CASRSTGIWYGYTF
NA	TRBV10-3	TRBJ1-3	NA	TGTGCCATCAGTGAGTCGACTTGGGGGAGGGGTGGAAACACCATATATTTT	CAISESTWGRGGNTIYF
TRBD2	TRBV5-1	TRBJ2-7	NA	TGCGCCAGCAGCCCAGGGACTAGCAGAAGCGAGCAGTACTTC	CASSPGTSRSEQYF
TRBD2	TRBV7-9	TRBJ2-5	NA	TGTGCCAGCAGCTTAGCTAGCGGGAGTGAGTACTTC	CASSLASGSEYF
NA	TRBV6-5	TRBJ1-2	NA	TGTGCCAGCAGTTACTCGAAATCGGCAGGGCAGGACGGCTACACCTTC	CASSYSKSAGQDGYTF
NA	TRBV7-9	TRBJ1-5	NA	TGTGCCAGCAGCTTTACAGGCCACCAGCCCCAGCATTTT	CASSFTGHQPQHF
NA	TRBV28	TRBJ2-7	NA	TGTGCCAGCAGTTTAACAGGGCCCTCCTACGAGCAGTACTTC	CASSLTGPSYEQYF
TRBD2	TRBV7-9	TRBJ2-1	NA	TGTGCCAGCATTAAGGAGCGGGGGGGCGGCTACAATGAGCAGTTCTTC	CASIKERGGGYNEQFF
NA	TRBV5-1	TRBJ1-6	few	TGCGCCAGCAGCTCGGAACTAAATTCACCCCTCCACTTT	CASSSELNSPLHF
NA	TRBV6-6	TRBJ1-2	few	TGTGCCAGCATAGGCGGAAATAACTATGGCTACACCTTC	CASIGGNNYGYTF
NA	TRBV20-1	TRBJ1-1	NA	TGCAGTGCTAGACAGAACACTGAAGCTTTCTTT	CSARQNTEAFF
NA	TRBV5-4	TRBJ1-6	NA	TGTGCCAGCAGACCAGAAAGCTCCTATAATTCACCCCTCCACTTT	CASRPESSYNSPLHF
NA	TRBV14	TRBJ2-5	NA	TGTGCCAGCAGCCCCGGAGCCCGACTCTTCACCCAAGAGACCCAGTACTTC	CASSPGARLFTQETQYF